These 23 T cell receptor beta chains were sequenced from one sample in a study of blood T cells in healthy people across ages. The authors ran a second PCR of about 6 to 12 cycles using a sample-barcoded 5' primer and a J-beta primer mix. A single record per CDR3 protein comes from TCRdb applying MiXCR to the 5' RACE reads. The table lists 780,000 or so distinct CDR3 sequences, roughly 53% of them singletons. Material: blood. The receptors derive from an elderly man in good health.

This clonotype has only a few counts. The chain carries TRBV7-3 and TRBJ2-7; D is unresolved. The germline V and J ends were trimmed by 5 bases and 0 bases, with 8 bases remaining between them. This CDR3 region has 13 residues. Germline V gene sequence: CDR1 SGHTA, CDR2 FQGTGA. CDR3 in amino acids: CASSPAPSYEQYF. In DNA form, the CDR3 reads TGTGCCAGCAGCCCAGCACCCTCCTACGAGCAGTACTTC.

This clonotype was seen a few times. The V call is TRBV7-3, the J call TRBJ2-7; 7 bases are a match to TRBD1. The CDR3 consists of 15 residues. The junction had 10 bases not matched to a gene; V was cut back by 1 base and J by 7 bases. The germline gives CDR1 SGHTA, CDR2 FQGTGA. CDR3 region: CASSLRQGNYNEQYF. The CDR3 nucleotides read TGTGCCAGCAGCTTAAGACAGGGAAACTACAATGAGCAGTACTTC.

The table lists this clonotype with a count of one. The chain employs TRBV6-5 and TRBJ1-1; D may be TRBD1 (6 bases). The CDR3 contains 16 residues. Germline V gene data show CDR1 as MNHEY and CDR2 as SVGAGI. V was trimmed by 2 bases and J by 3 bases, leaving 16 bases between them. This chain's CDR3 is CASSYGRGAGYTEAFF. The CDR3 nucleotides read TGTGCCAGCAGTTACGGCAGGGGCGCCGGTTACACTGAAGCTTTCTTT.

The rearrangement joins TRBV12-3 or TRBV12-4 to TRBJ1-1; the match to TRBD1 covers 7 bases. There are 18 residues in the CDR3. V lost 2 bases, J lost 0 bases, and 12 bases stayed unmatched. The CDR3 spells CASSLRDSRHLMNTEAFF. The DNA of the CDR3 is TGTGCCAGCAGTTTAAGGGACAGCCGGCATCTTATGAACACTGAAGCTTTCTTT.

The chain has TRBV6-5 and TRBJ2-3; D not resolved. The CDR3 is made up of 13 amino acids. CDR1 is MNHEY, CDR2 SVGAGI, per germline. The ends were cut back, 7 bases at V and 14 bases at J, with 22 bases in the middle. CDR3 sequence (DNA): TGTGCCAGCATCCCAGGCCCCCACAGATACGCGTATTTT. The encoded protein is CASIPGPHRYAYF.

The V gene is TRBV5-1, the J gene TRBJ2-7; 8 bases agree with TRBD1. CDR3 length: 14 amino acids. CDR1 is SGHRS, CDR2 YFSETQ, per germline. The junction had 9 bases not matched to a gene; V was cut back by 7 bases and J by 3 bases. CDR3: CASSPGTGHYEQYF. CDR3 nucleotide sequence: TGCGCCAGCTCTCCCGGGACAGGACACTACGAGCAGTACTTC.

The gene calls are TRBV2 and TRBJ2-7; no clear D gene. V lost 7 bases, J lost 2 bases, and 9 bases lay in between. CDR1 is SNHLY, CDR2 FYNNEI, per germline. The CDR3 extends over 12 amino acids. CDR3 region: CASTRRAYEQYF. The CDR3 DNA reads as TGTGCCAGCACCCGTCGGGCCTACGAGCAGTACTTC.

This clonotype was counted between two and nine times. This chain links TRBV7-2 with TRBJ2-5, with a tentative D call TRBD1 (6 bases). There are 15 residues in the CDR3. V dropped 3 bases and J dropped 0 bases, with 11 bases sitting between them. CDR1 and CDR2 from the germline V gene are SGHTA and FQGNSA. The CDR3 bases are TGTGCCAGCAGCTTTCGGGACACGTACCAAGAGACCCAGTACTTC. It is translated as CASSFRDTYQETQYF. Combining the CDR3 with reference TRBV7-2 and TRBJ2-5 gives the whole variable domain GAGVSQSPSNKVTEKGKDVELRCDPISGHTALYWYRQSLGQGLEFLIYFQGNSAPDKSGLPSDRFSAERTGGSVSTLTIQRTQQEDSAVYLCASSFRDTYQETQYFGPGTRLLVL.

This rearrangement joins TRBV5-1 to TRBJ2-5, with 11 nucleotides matching TRBD2. Germline V gene sequence: CDR1 SGHRS, CDR2 YFSETQ. The trim removed 2 bases at V and 1 base at J, leaving 19 bases unmatched. The CDR3 is made up of 21 amino acids. As DNA, the CDR3 is TGCGCCAGCAGCTTTTCTGTTGGGACAGGGAGGCTAGCGGGAGGCCAAGAGACCCAGTACTTC. Its translation: CASSFSVGTGRLAGGQETQYF.

This chain connects TRBV27 to TRBJ1-1, with TRBD1 identical over 12 bases. V was clipped by 6 bases and J by 4 bases; unmatched bases: 12. This CDR3 is 17 amino acids long. Per the germline V gene, CDR1 is MNHEY and CDR2 is SMNVEV (reference sequence). The CDR3 nucleotides are TGTGCCAGCAGGTCGGTGTGGGACAGGGGGCAGGGCACTGAAGCTTTCTTT. Translated, it gives CASRSVWDRGQGTEAFF.

In its sample, this clonotype was seen a few times. The rearrangement joins TRBV7-9 to TRBJ2-7; TRBD2 aligns across 14 bases. The J call may be faulty, since TRBJ2-5 better matches the DNA end. This CDR3 has 16 residues. Germline-derived CDR1 and CDR2 are SEHNR and FQNEAQ (reference sequence). The CDR3 spells CASSHRLAGGGETQYF. CDR3 nucleotides: TGTGCCAGCAGCCATCGACTAGCGGGAGGGGGAGAGACCCAGTACTTC.

This clonotype was recorded only once. The CDR3 region has the DNA TGTGCCAGCTCACCTTCTTTGACCCCAACCTACGAGCAGTACTTC. Translating it yields CASSPSLTPTYEQYF. J is TRBJ2-7 and V is TRBV18; D is unresolved. The CDR3 is 15 amino acids. V lost 3 bases and J lost 2, with 14 bases in between. Germline-derived CDR1 and CDR2 are KGHSH and LQKENI.

The chain combines TRBV5-5 with TRBJ2-5, with TRBD2 matching over 8 bases. The DNA end favors TRBJ2-7, so the J call may be wrong. The length of the CDR3 is 16 residues. CDR1 is SGHKS, CDR2 YYEKEE, per germline (reference sequence). This CDR3 is CASSTAKVAGTGEQYF. CDR3 in DNA: TGTGCCAGCAGCACGGCAAAGGTAGCGGGAACCGGCGAGCAGTACTTC.

This clonotype has a single count. The gene calls are TRBV7-2 and TRBJ2-1, with TRBD1 matching 8 bases. The germline gives CDR1 SGHTA, CDR2 FQGNSA. CDR3 length: 16 amino acids. J lost 0 bases, V lost 2 bases, and 3 bases had no gene match. CDR3 nucleotides: TGTGCCAGCAGCTTATCCCAGGGGGCCTCCTACAATGAGCAGTTCTTC. It codes for CASSLSQGASYNEQFF.

The chain joins TRBV7-9 to TRBJ2-5, with a tentative D call TRBD2 (5 bases). The V end was cut by 5 bases, the J end by 5 bases, with 18 bases between. The CDR3 contains 15 residues. Germline V lookup: CDR1 SEHNR, CDR2 FQNEAQ (reference sequence). CDR3 in DNA: TGTGCCAGCAGCCGGAGGATCGGGAAGGCGGAGACCCAGTACTTC. Translation: CASSRRIGKAETQYF.

This clonotype was seen many times. The CDR3 DNA follows: TGTGCCAGCAGCCCCCTGGGAGATACGCAGTATTTT. Its protein product is CASSPLGDTQYF. V is TRBV3-1 and J is TRBJ2-3; D is ambiguous. The ends were cut back, 4 bases at V and 5 bases at J, with 7 bases in the middle. The germline V gene encodes CDR1 LGHDT and CDR2 YNNKEL (reference sequence). The CDR3 is 12 amino acids.

This clonotype showed up just a few times. This rearrangement joins TRBV7-9 to TRBJ2-3; TRBD2 matches 7 bases. Germline values: CDR1 SEHNR, CDR2 FQNEAQ (reference sequence). J gave up 1 base and V 6 bases, and 13 bases lay outside the gene matches. The length of the CDR3 is 17 residues. CDR3 nucleotide sequence: TGTGCCAGCAGAACACCCGGGGGGAGAGGAGGCACAGATACGCAGTATTTT. It is translated as CASRTPGGRGGTDTQYF. Based on the CDR3 plus reference TRBV7-9 and TRBJ2-3, the full variable domain is DTGVSQNPRHKITKRGQNVTFRCDPISEHNRLYWYRQTLGQGPEFLTYFQNEAQLEKSRLLSDRFSAERPKGSFSTLEIQRTEQGDSAMYLCASRTPGGRGGTDTQYFGPGTRLTVL.

This clonotype turned up a few times. The chain combines TRBV2 with TRBJ2-3, with TRBD2 matching over 7 bases. Germline-derived CDR1 and CDR2 are SNHLY and FYNNEI. The CDR3 is made up of 18 amino acids. V lost 7 bases and J lost 2; bases outside the gene matches: 18. The CDR3, as DNA: TGTGCCAGCAACAACGACCTGGGACTATCCCCGTACACAGATACGCAGTATTTT. It is translated as CASNNDLGLSPYTDTQYF.

The chain uses TRBV18 and TRBJ2-5, with TRBD1 matching 9 bases. The end of the DNA fits TRBJ2-7 better, so the J call may be wrong. Germline CDR1 is KGHSH and CDR2 is LQKENI. This CDR3 has 15 amino acids. CDR3 in amino acids: CASSLPQGQGNEQYF. CDR3 DNA sequence: TGTGCCAGCTCACTGCCCCAGGGACAGGGAAACGAGCAGTACTTC.

This clonotype appeared many times. J is TRBJ2-4 and V is TRBV29-1, with D perhaps TRBD2 (7 bases). CDR1 is SQVTM, CDR2 ANQGSEA, per germline. This CDR3 contains 13 residues. Trimming left V 8 bases short and J 7 bases short, with 18 bases between. CDR3 coding DNA: TGCAGCTCCCTAGGGGGGGCTAGGAACATTCAGTACTTC. Translated: CSSLGGARNIQYF.

This clonotype was counted only a few times. The rearrangement joins TRBV5-1 to TRBJ1-2; 7 bases line up with TRBD1. Trimming removed 0 bases from V and 0 bases from J; junction bases left unmatched: 5. Germline CDR1 SGHRS, CDR2 YFSETQ. The CDR3 sequence is 16 residues long. In DNA, the CDR3 is TGCGCCAGCAGCTTGGGAGGGACAGTAGCTAACTATGGCTACACCTTC. Translating it yields CASSLGGTVANYGYTF.

This clonotype was seen more than once but under ten times. The chain combines TRBV10-1 with TRBJ2-1, with TRBD2 matching 8 bases. The trim removed 0 bases at V and 9 bases at J, leaving 7 bases unmatched. CDR3 length equals 15 residues. From germline, CDR1 is WNHNN and CDR2 SYGVQD (reference sequence). CDR3 protein: CASSESASGRFEQFF. The CDR3 DNA follows: TGCGCCAGCAGTGAGTCGGCGAGCGGGAGATTTGAGCAGTTCTTC.

The V call is TRBV5-1, the J call TRBJ1-5, with 7 bases fitting TRBD1. The trim removed 0 bases at V and 3 bases at J, leaving 3 bases unmatched. The CDR3 consists of 15 residues. Germline lookup yields CDR1 SGHRS and CDR2 YFSETQ. The DNA for the CDR3 is TGCGCCAGCAGCTTGGGGGGACAGAACAATCAGCCCCAGCATTTT. The encoded protein is CASSLGGQNNQPQHF.